This T cell receptor beta chain is drawn from a study of T cell responses to AZD1222 COVID-19 vaccine. Study-wide findings and caveats: Possibly, clonal diversity was underestimated; donors were largely white British and included more females. Repertoire sampling was restricted to post-peak T cell response timepoints.

With regard to this clone: The antigen remains unidentified.

Measured with immunoSEQ multiplex PCR; TCRdb has only the in-frame clones, and not every one. The table lists fewer than 100,000 clones, approximately 81% of them singletons. The CDR3 has 14 residues. V lost 3 bases and J 2 bases, leaving 12 bases between the germline ends. Sequences were derived from peripheral blood, sampled on day 0 of AZD1222 vaccination. The chain recombines TRBV5-3 with TRBJ2-7; D is possibly TRBD2 (5 bases). TRBV5-3 is recorded as an ORF, its role being uncertain. This clonotype was obtained from an adult in good health. CDR3 DNA: TGTGCCAGAAGCTCCGGAGGACCTCCCTACGAGCAGTACTTC. It is translated as CARSSGGPPYEQYF.